These 11 T cell receptor beta chains originate from one sample sequenced in a study of T-cell reconstitution after alpha-beta-depleted transplantation in children. Unique molecular identifiers were used to barcode this TCRbeta library. TCRdb re-called the PCR reads with MiXCR, one entry per CDR3 protein. The data show about 160,000 distinct CDR3 sequences, 11% seen once. The sample was PBMCs, taken before TCRalphabeta/CD19-depleted stem cell transplant. Receptors originate from a boy between 2 and 15 years old with acute myeloid leukemia, due to receive a stem cell transplant.

In its sample, this clonotype was seen a few times. At one end the junction does not follow the germline gene, possibly because of a read error. The CDR3 DNA follows: TGCTGTGCTAGACCCGAGATTGGAACCAGGGGCAATCAGCCCCAGCATTTT. This gives the protein CCARPEIGTRGNQPQHF. This sequence joins TRBV20-1 and TRBJ1-5; D might be TRBD1 (5 bases). The CDR3 extends over 17 amino acids. Germline assignment: CDR1 DFQATT and CDR2 SNEGSKA (reference sequence).

This clonotype showed up many times. The rearrangement uses TRBV7-9 and TRBJ1-2; D gene ambiguous. The V and J ends lost 3 bases and 0 bases respectively, with 8 bases between them. Germline V lookup: CDR1 SEHNR, CDR2 FQNEAQ (reference sequence). The CDR3 runs to 14 residues. The CDR3 DNA reads as TGTGCCAGCAGCTTTGAGGCCGCTAACTATGGCTACACCTTC. It yields the protein CASSFEAANYGYTF. Together with reference TRBV7-9 and TRBJ1-2, the CDR3 gives the full variable domain: DTGVSQNPRHKITKRGQNVTFRCDPISEHNRLYWYRQTLGQGPEFLTYFQNEAQLEKSRLLSDRFSAERPKGSFSTLEIQRTEQGDSAMYLCASSFEAANYGYTFGSGTRLTVV.

This clonotype has at least ten counts. The gene calls are TRBV28 and TRBJ2-7; D perhaps matches TRBD2 (6 bases). The CDR3 consists of 15 residues. V was pared by 6 bases and J by 2 bases, with 17 bases between. Germline assignment: CDR1 MDHEN and CDR2 SYDVKM. The chain's CDR3 is CASRSPWDSAYEQYF. The CDR3 DNA follows: TGTGCCAGCAGGTCCCCATGGGACTCAGCCTACGAGCAGTACTTC.

This clonotype appeared many times. The chain has TRBV6-1 and TRBJ2-7; TRBD1 matches 7 bases. The CDR3 sequence is 16 residues long. The V gene end was trimmed by 5 bases and the J gene end by 0 bases; junction bases not matched to a gene: 10. Germline-derived CDR1 and CDR2 are MNHNS and SASEGT. CDR3 coding DNA: TGTGCCAGCAGTAGTTCCGGGACAGAAATCTCCTACGAGCAGTACTTC. Its translation: CASSSSGTEISYEQYF.

The sample holds many counts of this clonotype. This sequence joins TRBV7-6 and TRBJ2-3; D remains unclear. The length of the CDR3 is 14 residues. Germline CDR1 is SGHVS and CDR2 is FNYEAQ. Trimming took 4 bases from V and 2 from J, leaving 10 bases between them. The CDR3 region is CASSWAASTDTQYF. The CDR3 coding sequence is TGTGCCAGCAGCTGGGCGGCATCCACAGATACGCAGTATTTT.

A remark on this clonotype: A read error may be the cause here, since a much bigger clone is one base away. The chain joins TRBV16 to TRBJ1-2; 7 bases align to TRBD1. CDR1 is KGHSY, CDR2 FQNENV, per germline. This CDR3 spans 14 amino acids. CDR3 nucleotide sequence: TGTGCCAGCAGCCAATGGGTCAGGGGGAGTGGCGACACCTTC. Protein product: CASSQWVRGSGDTF.

The V gene is TRBV10-1, the J gene TRBJ2-5; TRBD2 matches 8 bases. Per germline, CDR1 WNHNN and CDR2 SYGVQD (reference sequence). The V gene end was trimmed by 0 bases and the J gene end by 2 bases; junction bases not matched to a gene: 8. The CDR3 extends over 17 amino acids. CDR3: CASSESTLAGKQETQYF. DNA for the CDR3: TGCGCCAGCAGTGAGTCGACCTTAGCGGGGAAACAAGAGACCCAGTACTTC.

This clonotype was seen at least ten times. V gene TRBV7-6 combines with J gene TRBJ2-5, with TRBD2 identical over 8 bases. Germline V gene sequence: CDR1 SGHVS, CDR2 FNYEAQ. V shed 4 bases and J 4 bases; nucleotides not matched to a gene: 11. The CDR3 is 16 amino acids. The CDR3 region is CASSSSPIAGRETQYF. CDR3 bases: TGTGCCAGCAGCTCCTCCCCTATAGCGGGGCGAGAGACCCAGTACTTC.

The chain recombines TRBV7-1 with TRBJ2-5; 10 bases are a match to TRBD2. TRBV7-1 carries the ORF label, with uncertain function. The CDR3 spans 24 residues. Trimming removed 3 bases from V and 5 bases from J; junction bases left unmatched: 33. The chain's CDR3 is CASSSTPRVAGGPTQGGILETQYF. CDR3 DNA sequence: TGTGCCAGCAGCTCGACCCCGCGGGTAGCGGGAGGACCAACACAAGGTGGGATCTTGGAGACCCAGTACTTC.

This chain connects TRBV10-3 to TRBJ1-1, with D maybe TRBD1 (5 bases). CDR3 length: 15 residues. The V end was cut by 0 bases, the J end by 1 base, with 9 bases between. CDR1 and CDR2 from the germline V gene are ENHRY and SYGVKD. As DNA, the CDR3 is TGTGCCATCAGTGAGTCTAAGGGGTGGAACACTGAAGCTTTCTTT. This codes for CAISESKGWNTEAFF.

This clonotype was seen ten or more times. This chain uses TRBV4-1 with TRBJ2-3, with D perhaps TRBD1 or TRBD2 (7 bases each). Per the germline V gene, CDR1 is MGHRA and CDR2 is YSYEKL. The CDR3 spans 15 residues. Trimming took 11 bases from V and 8 from J, leaving 26 bases between them. CDR3 amino acids: CAWVGRGGPLGTQYF. CDR3 in DNA: TGCGCCTGGGTGGGCAGGGGGGGCCCGTTGGGTACGCAGTATTTT.